This is a list of T cell receptor beta chains from one sample in a study of blood T cell repertoires in COVID-19. The table came from immunoSEQ multiplex PCR; TCRdb's copy has only in-frame clones and leaves some out. The table includes approximately 500,000 clones, roughly nine tenths detected once. Sequences were obtained from peripheral blood. These receptors were taken from a woman aged 50 to 60 with COVID-19, enrolled during active disease. Each CDR3 is given with its conserved first and last residue. D genes are given only for firm matches. Clone size appears in some rows only: once, few, many, or a class for an expanded clone.

V: TRBV7-2
J: TRBJ1-6
D: .
size: .
CDR3: CASARGESPLHF
DNA: TGTGCCAGCGCCCGGGGAGAATCACCCCTCCACTTT

V: TRBV5-6
J: TRBJ2-7
D: .
size: .
CDR3: CASSWAQAGYEQYF
DNA: TGTGCCAGCAGCTGGGCACAGGCGGGATACGAGCAGTACTTC

V: TRBV3-1/TRBV3-2
J: TRBJ1-2
D: TRBD1
size: once
CDR3: CASSPTGQGYTF
DNA: TGTGCCAGCAGCCCGACAGGGCAAGGCTACACCTTC

V: TRBV5-5
J: TRBJ2-1
D: TRBD2
size: .
CDR3: CASSLQTSRGGQFF
DNA: TGTGCCAGCAGCTTGCAGACTTCCCGGGGGGGGCAGTTCTTC

V: TRBV27
J: TRBJ2-5
D: TRBD1
size: .
CDR3: CASSQGARWETQYF
DNA: TGTGCCAGCAGTCAGGGGGCGAGGTGGGAGACCCAGTACTTC

V: TRBV11-2
J: TRBJ2-7
D: TRBD1
size: .
CDR3: CASSSLRGQGAHEQYF
DNA: TGTGCCAGCAGCTCCCTTAGGGGACAGGGGGCCCACGAGCAGTACTTC

V: TRBV6-2/TRBV6-3
J: TRBJ2-1
D: .
size: .
CDR3: CASSYTRGSLSSDEQFF
DNA: TGTGCCAGCAGTTACACCAGAGGGTCCCTCTCTTCGGATGAGCAGTTCTTC

V: TRBV11-2
J: TRBJ2-3
D: .
size: .
CDR3: CASSPLGTYPSTDTQYF
DNA: TGTGCCAGCAGCCCCCTGGGGACATACCCTAGCACAGATACGCAGTATTTT

V: TRBV5-4
J: TRBJ2-2
D: TRBD1
size: few
CDR3: CASSLNRGNTGELFF
DNA: TGTGCCAGCAGCTTGAACAGGGGGAACACCGGGGAGCTGTTTTTT

V: TRBV30
J: TRBJ2-7
D: .
size: .
CDR3: CAWSGLPYEQYF
DNA: TGTGCCTGGAGTGGACTACCGTACGAGCAGTACTTC

V: TRBV25-1
J: TRBJ1-4
D: TRBD1
size: .
CDR3: CASSESGDRVTEKLFF
DNA: TGTGCCAGCAGTGAATCAGGGGACAGGGTGACTGAAAAACTGTTTTTT

V: TRBV5-1
J: TRBJ1-6
D: .
size: .
CDR3: CASSIEGRSPLHF
DNA: TGCGCCAGCAGCATAGAAGGGAGATCACCCCTCCACTTT

V: TRBV5-6
J: TRBJ2-1
D: .
size: .
CDR3: CASSLGDTGGNEQFF
DNA: TGTGCCAGCAGCTTGGGGGACACAGGAGGCAATGAGCAGTTCTTC

V: TRBV29-1
J: TRBJ2-7
D: TRBD1
size: .
CDR3: CSVEDRGREGSYEQYF
DNA: TGCAGCGTTGAGGACAGGGGGCGCGAGGGCTCCTACGAGCAGTACTTC

V: TRBV24-1
J: TRBJ2-2
D: TRBD1
size: .
CDR3: CATSDLRQGASTGELFF
DNA: TGTGCCACCAGTGATTTGCGACAGGGGGCAAGCACCGGGGAGCTGTTTTTT

V: TRBV5-6
J: TRBJ2-7
D: .
size: .
CDR3: CASSLGASTGEQYF
DNA: TGTGCCAGCAGCTTGGGTGCCTCAACGGGGGAGCAGTACTTC

V: TRBV29-1
J: TRBJ2-7
D: .
size: .
CDR3: CSVEELSTEQYF
DNA: TGCAGCGTTGAAGAACTGAGTACGGAGCAGTACTTC

V: TRBV10-2
J: TRBJ1-5
D: TRBD1
size: .
CDR3: CASSDGTGPVNQPQHF
DNA: TGCGCCAGCAGTGATGGGACAGGGCCGGTCAATCAGCCCCAGCATTTT

V: TRBV2
J: TRBJ1-2
D: .
size: few
CDR3: CASPFRQNYGYTF
DNA: TGTGCCAGCCCATTCAGACAGAACTATGGCTACACCTTC

V: TRBV6-5
J: TRBJ2-7
D: TRBD1
size: .
CDR3: CASRGQASSYEQYF
DNA: TGTGCCAGCAGGGGACAGGCGAGCTCCTACGAGCAGTACTTC

V: TRBV2
J: TRBJ2-5
D: TRBD2
size: .
CDR3: CASSGTRSETQYF
DNA: TGTGCCAGCAGCGGGACTAGATCAGAGACCCAGTACTTC

V: TRBV6-5
J: TRBJ1-5
D: TRBD1
size: few
CDR3: CASRRTGFSNQPQHF
DNA: TGTGCCAGCAGACGGACAGGGTTCAGCAATCAGCCCCAGCATTTT

V: TRBV24-1
J: TRBJ2-5
D: TRBD1
size: .
CDR3: CATSDPDREQETQYF
DNA: TGTGCCACCAGTGACCCAGACAGGGAGCAAGAGACCCAGTACTTC

V: TRBV21-1
J: TRBJ1-1
D: .
size: once
CDR3: CASTLNRFCTEAFF
DNA: TGTGCCAGCACCCTAAATCGGTTTTGCACTGAAGCTTTCTTT

V: TRBV30
J: TRBJ1-1
D: .
size: .
CDR3: CAWSRGMNTEAFF
DNA: TGTGCCTGGTCCCGAGGGATGAACACTGAAGCTTTCTTT

V: TRBV10-3
J: TRBJ1-2
D: .
size: .
CDR3: CAITQDLGYGYTF
DNA: TGTGCCATCACACAGGATTTGGGCTATGGCTACACCTTC

V: TRBV14
J: TRBJ1-2
D: .
size: .
CDR3: CASSHRTTGRYGYTF
DNA: TGTGCCAGCAGCCACCGCACCACGGGTCGGTATGGCTACACCTTC

V: TRBV25-1
J: TRBJ1-6
D: TRBD1
size: .
CDR3: CASSEWEQGAGNSPLHF
DNA: TGTGCCAGCAGTGAATGGGAGCAGGGGGCAGGAAATTCACCCCTCCACTTT

V: TRBV5-1
J: TRBJ2-7
D: .
size: .
CDR3: CASSHSLGVPYEQYF
DNA: TGCGCCAGCAGCCATTCCCTAGGGGTTCCCTACGAGCAGTACTTC

V: TRBV12-3/TRBV12-4
J: TRBJ2-1
D: .
size: once
CDR3: CASTTTTGYEQFF
DNA: TGTGCCAGCACCACCACCACAGGATATGAGCAGTTCTTC

V: TRBV3-1/TRBV3-2
J: TRBJ2-3
D: TRBD2
size: .
CDR3: CASSQTTSGSRRTDTQYF
DNA: TGTGCCAGCAGCCAGACGACTAGCGGGTCCCGAAGGACAGATACGCAGTATTTT

V: TRBV11-2
J: TRBJ1-2
D: .
size: .
CDR3: CASSLGRVYGYTF
DNA: TGTGCCAGCAGCTTAGGCAGGGTGTATGGCTACACCTTC

V: TRBV19
J: TRBJ2-5
D: TRBD2
size: .
CDR3: CASSTRGGRETQYF
DNA: TGTGCCAGTAGTACTCGCGGGGGACGAGAGACCCAGTACTTC

V: TRBV5-6
J: TRBJ2-3
D: .
size: .
CDR3: CASSLWRAGGSDTQYF
DNA: TGTGCCAGCAGCTTGTGGAGGGCAGGGGGTTCAGATACGCAGTATTTT

V: TRBV28
J: TRBJ1-2
D: TRBD1
size: .
CDR3: CASRKGQGNYGYTF
DNA: TGTGCCAGCAGGAAGGGACAGGGCAACTATGGCTACACCTTC

V: TRBV19
J: TRBJ1-5
D: TRBD1
size: .
CDR3: CASSIGGRQGGEPQHF
DNA: TGTGCCAGTAGTATAGGAGGGAGACAGGGGGGAGAGCCCCAGCATTTT

V: TRBV4-2
J: TRBJ1-6
D: TRBD1
size: .
CDR3: CASSQKEGQGSSPLHF
DNA: TGTGCCAGCAGCCAAAAAGAGGGACAGGGCAGTTCACCCCTCCACTTT

V: TRBV28
J: TRBJ2-7
D: TRBD1
size: .
CDR3: CASRTGTGGTEQYF
DNA: TGTGCCAGCAGAACCGGGACAGGGGGGACGGAGCAGTACTTC

V: TRBV2
J: TRBJ1-1
D: TRBD1
size: .
CDR3: CASSPRGVAEAFF
DNA: TGTGCCAGCAGCCCCAGGGGGGTGGCTGAAGCTTTCTTT

V: TRBV7-9
J: TRBJ1-5
D: .
size: .
CDR3: CASSPFVGLESNQPQHF
DNA: TGTGCCAGCAGCCCGTTCGTGGGGCTGGAGAGCAATCAGCCCCAGCATTTT

V: TRBV2
J: TRBJ2-1
D: .
size: few
CDR3: CASRGTAYNEQFF
DNA: TGTGCCAGCCGCGGGACAGCCTACAATGAGCAGTTCTTC

V: TRBV12-3/TRBV12-4
J: TRBJ1-1
D: .
size: .
CDR3: CASSSGLVAFF
DNA: TGTGCCAGCAGCTCAGGGTTAGTGGCTTTCTTT

V: TRBV30
J: TRBJ1-1
D: TRBD1
size: .
CDR3: CAWSVGGQAFF
DNA: TGTGCCTGGAGTGTAGGGGGCCAGGCTTTCTTT

V: TRBV15
J: TRBJ1-1
D: .
size: .
CDR3: CATSKRAQEFEAFF
DNA: TGTGCCACCAGCAAGAGAGCACAGGAATTTGAAGCTTTCTTT

V: TRBV5-1
J: TRBJ2-5
D: .
size: .
CDR3: CASTQGTSQETQYF
DNA: TGCGCCAGCACCCAAGGGACATCCCAAGAGACCCAGTACTTC

V: TRBV7-3
J: TRBJ2-3
D: TRBD2
size: .
CDR3: CASSLSASGSTDTQYF
DNA: TGTGCCAGCAGCTTATCGGCTAGCGGGAGCACAGATACGCAGTATTTT

V: TRBV7-2
J: TRBJ2-3
D: TRBD2
size: .
CDR3: CASSGTLAGGLYF
DNA: TGTGCCAGCAGCGGGACACTAGCGGGGGGGCTCTATTTT